These T cell receptor beta chains were read from a single sample in a study of T cell responses to AZD1222 COVID-19 vaccine. Method: immunoSEQ multiplex PCR; TCRdb's copy keeps in-frame clones and lacks some. This table holds about 200,000 clones, about 92% found once. The sequences come from peripheral blood, collected on day 0 of MenACWY control vaccination. The source of these receptors is an adult in good health. Both conserved end residues are part of each CDR3.

TRBV19	TRBJ2-7	CASSIQGYEQYF
TRBV10-2	TRBJ1-5	CASSLGQGAYQPQHF
TRBV29-1	TRBJ1-2	CSVRQGGYGYTF
TRBV4-2	TRBJ1-1	CASSPEVSENTEAFF
TRBV5-4	TRBJ2-2	CASSLGAGTVGAGELFF
TRBV11-3	TRBJ2-1	CASSLVSNRGGNEQFF
TRBV7-2	TRBJ1-3	CASSLEAGRSSGNTIYF
TRBV10-2	TRBJ1-4	CASSEGGGEKLFF
TRBV4-3	TRBJ2-1	CASSQDAIYNEQFF
TRBV19	TRBJ1-2	CASSGNLGYTF
TRBV3-1/TRBV3-2	TRBJ2-5	CASSQVTLNRETQYF
TRBV30	TRBJ1-5	CAWRGGTGSQPQHF
TRBV7-8	TRBJ2-5	CASSSRTGGQGETQYF
TRBV7-3	TRBJ2-3	CASSRGPTDTQYF
TRBV2	TRBJ1-2	CASSESLGTGRYGYTF
TRBV15	TRBJ1-2	CATSREAFWGYTF
TRBV6-5	TRBJ1-1	CASSSDRGTNTEAFF
TRBV4-3	TRBJ1-6	CASSQETGPNSPLHF
TRBV5-6	TRBJ1-5	CASSGTGTGLNQPQHF
TRBV18	TRBJ1-3	CASSPPKGTGEAGNTIYF
TRBV9	TRBJ1-3	CASSRALGNTIYF
TRBV7-8	TRBJ2-7	CASSLEVRQGAYEQYF
TRBV7-6	TRBJ1-1	CASSSGPSIRSEAFF
TRBV7-2	TRBJ1-3	CASSLGGQPGNTIYF
TRBV7-9	TRBJ2-7	CASSLPHYEQYF
TRBV12-3/TRBV12-4	TRBJ1-5	CASSFWGQPQHF
TRBV18	TRBJ1-4	CATAAGANEKLFF
TRBV3-1/TRBV3-2	TRBJ2-7	CASSQGQGPYEQYF
TRBV10-3	TRBJ1-3	CAISESHPSGNTIYF
TRBV2	TRBJ1-2	CASSALSNYGYTF
TRBV6-5	TRBJ2-5	CASNILAGGGETQYF
TRBV7-8	TRBJ1-3	CASTHRQAGSGNTIYF
TRBV30	TRBJ1-2	CAWSVTGSTGYTF
TRBV5-1	TRBJ2-1	CASSLAPASGGIYNEQFF
TRBV2	TRBJ1-1	CASSIVPPGAFF
TRBV7-9	TRBJ1-2	CASSLGSYGYTF
TRBV6-2/TRBV6-3	TRBJ2-1	CASSLAGSSYNEQFF
TRBV27	TRBJ2-7	CASRFSGGAYEQYF
TRBV19	TRBJ2-1	CASSIAPRSSYNEQFF
TRBV12-3/TRBV12-4	TRBJ1-6	CASSLEGRSPLHF
TRBV3-1/TRBV3-2	TRBJ1-2	CASSQDPQGAGGYTF
TRBV7-2	TRBJ1-3	CASSLVFRSGNTIYF
TRBV11-3	TRBJ2-5	CAPRPGRGVQETQYF
TRBV3-1/TRBV3-2	TRBJ1-5	CASSLSGLNQPQHF
TRBV12-3/TRBV12-4	TRBJ2-2	CASSFRRLELFF
TRBV28	TRBJ1-6	CASSLKSVVRSPLHF
TRBV6-1	TRBJ1-4	CASSEPGRGDEKLFF
TRBV6-5	TRBJ1-1	CASSYSRTEAFF